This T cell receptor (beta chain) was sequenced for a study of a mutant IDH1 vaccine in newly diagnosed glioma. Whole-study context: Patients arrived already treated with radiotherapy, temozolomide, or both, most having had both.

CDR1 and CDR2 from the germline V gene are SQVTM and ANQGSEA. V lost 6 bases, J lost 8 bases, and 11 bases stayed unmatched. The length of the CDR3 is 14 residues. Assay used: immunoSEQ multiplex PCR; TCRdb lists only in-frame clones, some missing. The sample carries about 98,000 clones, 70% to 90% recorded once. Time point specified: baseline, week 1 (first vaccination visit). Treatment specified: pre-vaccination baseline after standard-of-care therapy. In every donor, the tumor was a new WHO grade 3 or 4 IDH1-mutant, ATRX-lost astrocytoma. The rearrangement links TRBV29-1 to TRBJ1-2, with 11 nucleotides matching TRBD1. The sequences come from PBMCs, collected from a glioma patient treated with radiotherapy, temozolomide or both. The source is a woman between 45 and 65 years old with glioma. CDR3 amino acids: CSVSYGQGAPGYTF. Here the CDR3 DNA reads TGCAGCGTGAGTTACGGACAGGGGGCGCCGGGCTACACCTTC.